This passage covers 18 T cell receptor beta chains from one sample sequenced in a study of T-cell memory formation after mild COVID-19. TCRdb fed the 5' RACE reads into MiXCR, producing one record per CDR3 protein. Altogether roughly 160,000 distinct CDR3 sequences are present, roughly 13% being singletons, with the ten largest covering approximately 3.3%. The sample comprised PBMCs or a T cell subset sorted from them (not recorded which). The source is a young man who had mild COVID-19 (a few samples of this study predate the infection). Cell type and time point are not known.

Only a few counts were recorded for this clonotype. V gene TRBV2 combines with J gene TRBJ1-5; no firm D call. The CDR3 sequence is 14 residues long. V shed 5 bases and J shed 4 bases, with 12 bases lying between them. Germline CDR1 reads SNHLY; CDR2 reads FYNNEI. The CDR3 region has the DNA TGTGCCAGCAGTAATGGACGGACGAATCAGCCCCAGCATTTT. This codes for CASSNGRTNQPQHF.

Ten or more counts support this clonotype. The genes are TRBV4-3 and TRBJ2-1; D ambiguous. Trimming removed 0 bases from V and 5 bases from J, with 11 bases in between. Germline values: CDR1 LGHNA, CDR2 YSLEER. This CDR3 has 15 residues. CDR3 nucleotide sequence: TGCGCCAGCAGCCAAGAGCCGGTCAGCGACAATGAGCAGTTCTTC. Amino acids: CASSQEPVSDNEQFF.

This chain connects TRBV20-1 to TRBJ2-3; maybe TRBD1 (6 bases). Germline loops: CDR1 DFQATT, CDR2 SNEGSKA (reference sequence). Trimming pared 7 bases from V and 2 bases from J, leaving 19 bases between. The CDR3 spans 15 residues. CDR3 bases: TGCAGTGTTCTCCAGGGGTCCGGAGACACAGATACGCAGTATTTT. It is translated as CSVLQGSGDTDTQYF.

J is TRBJ2-7 and V is TRBV6-5; weak D call: TRBD1 (6 bases). CDR1 and CDR2 from the germline V gene are MNHEY and SVGAGI. V was pared by 6 bases and J by 7 bases, with 19 bases between. The CDR3 spans 14 residues. DNA for the CDR3: TGTGCCAGCAGACAGGGCCCCACCGCTCGGGAGCAGTACGTC. This codes for CASRQGPTAREQYV.

This clonotype was seen a few times. The chain carries TRBV7-3 and TRBJ2-5, with no clear D. CDR1 is SGHTA, CDR2 FQGTGA, per germline. Trimming shortened V by 4 bases and J by 4 bases, and 16 bases separated the two germline ends. The CDR3 is 15 residues long. The chain's CDR3 is CASSSAPGNGETQYF. The CDR3 bases are TGTGCCAGCAGCTCGGCGCCAGGTAACGGAGAGACCCAGTACTTC.

The chain couples TRBV29-1 to TRBJ1-1; D remains ambiguous. V dropped 2 bases and J dropped 2 bases, with 9 bases sitting between them. The V gene's germline CDR1 is SQVTM and CDR2 ANQGSEA. This CDR3 comprises 13 residues. In DNA, the CDR3 is TGCAGCGTTGAATGGGGTTTTAACACTGAAGCTTTCTTT. Protein product: CSVEWGFNTEAFF.

V and J are TRBV5-1 and TRBJ1-3; no definite D call. The germline CDR1 and CDR2 sequences are SGHRS and YFSETQ. Trimming removed 2 bases from V and 0 bases from J, with 9 bases in between. This CDR3 contains 15 residues. The CDR3, as DNA: TGCGCCAGCAGCTTAAGTCCGTACTCTGGAAACACCATATATTTT. The encoded protein is CASSLSPYSGNTIYF.

This sequence joins TRBV4-1 and TRBJ2-5; D is perhaps TRBD2 (6 bases). Germline CDR1 reads MGHRA; CDR2 reads YSYEKL. V was trimmed by 1 base and J by 7 bases, leaving 16 bases between them. CDR3 length equals 15 residues. For the CDR3, the DNA is TGCGCCAGCAGCCAAGTGGGGGGAACGGGTAGGACCCAGTACTTC. It yields the protein CASSQVGGTGRTQYF.

V is TRBV29-1 and J is TRBJ1-1; a possible D gene is TRBD1 (5 bases). CDR1 is SQVTM and CDR2 is ANQGSEA in the germline V gene. The CDR3 extends over 13 amino acids. Trimming pared 3 bases from V and 3 bases from J, leaving 11 bases between. The DNA for the CDR3 is TGCAGCGTTGACAGGGAATGGGACACTGAAGCTTTCTTT. Its translation is CSVDREWDTEAFF.

The sample holds many counts of this clonotype. The rearrangement links TRBV11-2 to TRBJ2-7; 7 nucleotides match TRBD1. Per germline, CDR1 SGHAT and CDR2 FQNNGV. CDR3 length: 14 residues. V lost 6 bases and J lost 1; bases outside the gene matches: 6. DNA of the CDR3: TGTGCCAGCAGGACAGGGTTTGGGTCCTACGAGCAGTACTTC. Encoded protein: CASRTGFGSYEQYF.

The V and J genes are TRBV5-5 and TRBJ1-5; D is unclear. The CDR3 spans 14 residues. The germline V and J ends were trimmed by 0 bases and 0 bases, with 4 bases remaining between them. CDR1 and CDR2 from the germline V gene are SGHKS and YYEKEE (reference sequence). CDR3 residues: CASSLAVSNQPQHF. The CDR3 DNA sequence: TGTGCCAGCAGCTTGGCGGTTAGCAATCAGCCCCAGCATTTT.

This chain joins TRBV29-1 and TRBJ1-4; tentative D call: TRBD1 (5 bases). The germline V gene has CDR1 SQVTM and CDR2 ANQGSEA. V lost 3 bases, J lost 8 bases, and 10 bases lay in between. The CDR3 is 12 residues long. CDR3 coding DNA: TGCAGCGTTGAGGACACGTTCGAAAAACTGTTTTTT. Translated, it gives CSVEDTFEKLFF.

This clonotype has just a few counts. The gene calls are TRBV20-1 and TRBJ2-7, with 11 bases fitting TRBD2. V lost 1 base and J lost 7; bases outside the gene matches: 9. Per the germline V gene, CDR1 is DFQATT and CDR2 is SNEGSKA (reference sequence). CDR3 length equals 15 residues. CDR3 DNA: TGCAGTGCTAGAGTAGCGGGGGGGCCACCCACTGAGCAGTACGTC. Translated: CSARVAGGPPTEQYV.

This clonotype has only a few counts. The rearrangement joins TRBV3-1 to TRBJ2-3; 11 bases fit TRBD2. Germline-derived CDR1 and CDR2 are LGHDT and YNNKEL (reference sequence). This CDR3 spans 15 amino acids. Trimming took 4 bases from V and 4 from J; bases not matched to a gene: 4. The CDR3 protein is CASSRRLAGPDTQYF. In nucleotides, the CDR3 is TGTGCCAGCAGCCGCCGACTAGCGGGGCCAGATACGCAGTATTTT.

The V call is TRBV2, the J call TRBJ2-7, with D unclear. V lost 5 bases and J 3 bases, leaving 5 bases between the germline ends. Germline-derived CDR1 and CDR2 are SNHLY and FYNNEI. The CDR3 length is 11 residues. DNA of the CDR3: TGTGCCAGCAGTATGAGCTACGAGCAGTACTTC. This sequence encodes CASSMSYEQYF.

The chain couples TRBV6-2 or TRBV6-3 to TRBJ1-2; D is undetermined. Per the germline V gene, CDR1 is MNHEY and CDR2 is SVGEGT. With 3 bases removed from V and 7 bases from J, the gap between germline ends came to 9 bases. There are 12 residues in the CDR3. This CDR3 is CASSYPPVGYTF. The CDR3 nucleotides read TGTGCCAGCAGTTATCCCCCCGTTGGCTACACCTTC.

This clonotype was recorded at least ten times. V is TRBV5-1 and J is TRBJ2-1; D is ambiguous. Per germline, CDR1 SGHRS and CDR2 YFSETQ. There are 15 residues in the CDR3. V was cut by 6 bases and J by 5 bases, with 18 bases left in between. This chain's CDR3 is CASKPLGGNDNEQFF. CDR3 DNA sequence: TGCGCCAGCAAGCCCCTTGGTGGGAATGACAATGAGCAGTTCTTC.

This clonotype was seen more than once but under ten times. The genes are TRBV10-3 and TRBJ1-4; D remains ambiguous. V shed 2 bases and J shed 0 bases, with 13 bases lying between them. The germline CDR1 and CDR2 sequences are ENHRY and SYGVKD. This CDR3 has 17 residues. CDR3 coding DNA: TGTGCCATCAGTGAGCTTGGCAGCACCTCAACTAATGAAAAACTGTTTTTT. This encodes CAISELGSTSTNEKLFF.